Sequencing of this TCR beta chain was carried out in a study of cytomegalovirus exposure and HLA in healthy donors. Whole-study results and caveats: The classifier, whose performance was assessed in both the original and validation cohorts, reportedly diagnosed cytomegalovirus status with high specificity and sensitivity. CMV antigen specificity of a few CMV-associated chains was confirmed in vitro.

The PCR employed 60 Vbeta primers together with 13 Jbeta primers. Clones were read by immunoSEQ multiplex PCR, and TCRdb kept only the in-frame ones, dropping some. The table lists 100,000 to 120,000 clones, roughly 15% of them singletons, with 0.8% to 0.95% in the top ten. This clone was counted only a few times. What it binds is unknown. Trimming removed 5 bases from V and 7 bases from J; junction bases left unmatched: 7. Germline CDR1 and CDR2: SGHVS and FQNEAQ. The CDR3 sequence is 14 residues long. The chain carries TRBV7-8 and TRBJ2-7; 11 positions agree with TRBD1. The receptor comes from a female donor in good health and CMV-seronegative. The sample was PBMCs. The CDR3 DNA is TGTGCCAGCAGCCAACGGACAGGGGGCTGGGAGCAGTACTTC. It codes for CASSQRTGGWEQYF.